This section outlines one TCR beta chain sequence together with its context. The record originates from a study of blood T cell repertoires in COVID-19. Study context: Spain, Italy and the United States supplied samples that represented acute and convalescent COVID-19.

Germline assignment: CDR1 SGHDN and CDR2 FVKESK. The V and J ends lost 0 bases and 1 base respectively, with 9 bases between them. The CDR3 runs 16 residues. As handled by the study authors: Amplification of reference gene primers was used by the study to estimate nucleated cell counts. The assay was immunoSEQ multiplex PCR, and TCRdb's table has in-frame clones only and misses some. The V and J calls and the clone size are those of that table, but D and trimming were determined from the DNA. The table records about 380,000 clones, 87% of them present only once. Individuals aged about 18 to 100 years were recruited from 24 US areas. Recovered status applied to Cohort 3 donors who had two consecutive negative PCRs. It also applied to those with clearance or with symptom resolution.

This sequence was found in a woman aged 25 to 45 who had recovered from COVID-19. Material for sequencing was PBMCs or T cells enriched from blood (not recorded which). The chain employs TRBV14 and TRBJ2-2; D may be TRBD1 (5 bases). CDR3 region: CASSQERQKNTGELFF. The CDR3 coding sequence is TGTGCCAGCAGCCAAGAGCGACAGAAGAACACCGGGGAGCTGTTTTTT.